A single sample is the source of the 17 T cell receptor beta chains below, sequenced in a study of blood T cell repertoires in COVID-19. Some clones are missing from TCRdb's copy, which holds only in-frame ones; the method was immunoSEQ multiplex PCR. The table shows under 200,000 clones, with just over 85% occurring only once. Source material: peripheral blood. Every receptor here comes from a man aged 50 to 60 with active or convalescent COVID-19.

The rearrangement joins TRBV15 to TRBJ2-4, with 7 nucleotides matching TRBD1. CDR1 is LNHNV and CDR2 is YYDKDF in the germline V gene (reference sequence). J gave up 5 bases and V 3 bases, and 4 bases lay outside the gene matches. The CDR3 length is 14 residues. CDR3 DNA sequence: TGTGCCACCAGCAGGAGTGGGACAGAAAACATTCAGTACTTC. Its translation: CATSRSGTENIQYF.

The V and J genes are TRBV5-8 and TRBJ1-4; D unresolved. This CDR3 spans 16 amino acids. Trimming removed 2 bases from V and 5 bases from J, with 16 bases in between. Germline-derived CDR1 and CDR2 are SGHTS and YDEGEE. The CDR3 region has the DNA TGTGCCAGCAGCTTCCATGGGCGCGGGATCAATGAAAAACTGTTTTTT. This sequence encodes CASSFHGRGINEKLFF.

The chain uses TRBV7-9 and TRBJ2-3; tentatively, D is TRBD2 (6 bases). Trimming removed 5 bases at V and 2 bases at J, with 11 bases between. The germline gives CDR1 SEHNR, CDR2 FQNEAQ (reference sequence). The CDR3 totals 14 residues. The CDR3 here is CASSPRDFTDTQYF. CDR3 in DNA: TGTGCCAGCAGCCCACGGGACTTCACAGATACGCAGTATTTT. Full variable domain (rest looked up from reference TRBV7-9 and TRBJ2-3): DTGVSQNPRHKITKRGQNVTFRCDPISEHNRLYWYRQTLGQGPEFLTYFQNEAQLEKSRLLSDRFSAERPKGSFSTLEIQRTEQGDSAMYLCASSPRDFTDTQYFGPGTRLTVL.

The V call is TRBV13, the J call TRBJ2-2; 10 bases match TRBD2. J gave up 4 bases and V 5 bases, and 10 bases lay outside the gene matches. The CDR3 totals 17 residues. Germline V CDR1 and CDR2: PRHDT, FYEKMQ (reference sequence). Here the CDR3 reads CASSLSRTSGPTGELFF. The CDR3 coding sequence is TGTGCCAGCAGCCTCTCTAGGACTAGCGGACCCACCGGGGAGCTGTTTTTT.

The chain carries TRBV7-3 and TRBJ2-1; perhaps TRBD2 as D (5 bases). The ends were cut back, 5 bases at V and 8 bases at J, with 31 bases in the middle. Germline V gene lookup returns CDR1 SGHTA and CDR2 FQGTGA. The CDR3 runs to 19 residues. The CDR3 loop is CASSRVAFGIQGSMDEQFF. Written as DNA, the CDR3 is TGTGCCAGCAGCCGTGTCGCGTTCGGGATCCAAGGGAGTATGGATGAGCAGTTCTTC.

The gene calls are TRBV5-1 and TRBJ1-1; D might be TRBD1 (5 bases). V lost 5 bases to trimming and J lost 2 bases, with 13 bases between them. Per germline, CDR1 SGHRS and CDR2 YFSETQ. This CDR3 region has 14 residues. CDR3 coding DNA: TGCGCCAGCAGTAGTGGTGGGGCCAACACTGAAGCTTTCTTT. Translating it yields CASSSGGANTEAFF.

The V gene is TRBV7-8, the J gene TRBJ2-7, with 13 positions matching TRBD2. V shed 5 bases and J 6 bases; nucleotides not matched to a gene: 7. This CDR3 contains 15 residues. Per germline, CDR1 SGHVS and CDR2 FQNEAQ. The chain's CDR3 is CASSITSGGDLEQYF. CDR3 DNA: TGTGCCAGCAGCATAACTAGCGGGGGGGATCTCGAGCAGTACTTC.

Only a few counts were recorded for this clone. The CDR3 DNA follows: TGCACGCTGGGTGCTGCTGGGGGGAGAAAGGGGACTAATGAAAAACTGTTTTTT. It codes for CTLGAAGGRKGTNEKLFF. The chain carries TRBV1 and TRBJ1-4. TRBV1 is a pseudogene locus. There are 18 residues in the CDR3.

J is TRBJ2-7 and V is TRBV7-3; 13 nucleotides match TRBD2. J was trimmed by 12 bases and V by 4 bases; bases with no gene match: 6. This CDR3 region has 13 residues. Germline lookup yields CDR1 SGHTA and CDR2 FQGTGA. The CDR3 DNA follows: TGTGCCAGCAGCTCTGGGACTAGCGGGACATTGTACTTC. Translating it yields CASSSGTSGTLYF.

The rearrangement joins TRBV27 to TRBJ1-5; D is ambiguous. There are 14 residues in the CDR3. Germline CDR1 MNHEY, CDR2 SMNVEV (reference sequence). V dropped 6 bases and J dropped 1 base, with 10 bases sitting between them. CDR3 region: CASRGVGSNQPQHF. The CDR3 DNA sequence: TGTGCCAGCAGGGGTGTCGGGAGCAATCAGCCCCAGCATTTT.

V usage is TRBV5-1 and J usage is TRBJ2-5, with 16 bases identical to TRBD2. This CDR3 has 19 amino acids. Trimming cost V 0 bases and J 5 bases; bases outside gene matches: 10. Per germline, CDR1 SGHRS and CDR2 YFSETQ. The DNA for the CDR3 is TGCGCCAGCAGCTTGGTTTTGTTGGGACTAGCGGGAGGGAGTGAGACCCAGTACTTC. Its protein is CASSLVLLGLAGGSETQYF.

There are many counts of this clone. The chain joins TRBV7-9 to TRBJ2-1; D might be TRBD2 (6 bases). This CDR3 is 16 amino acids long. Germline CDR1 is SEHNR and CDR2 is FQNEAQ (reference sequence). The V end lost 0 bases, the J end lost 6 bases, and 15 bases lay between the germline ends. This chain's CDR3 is CASSLAPWEEGNEQFF. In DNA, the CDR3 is TGTGCCAGCAGCTTAGCCCCCTGGGAGGAGGGCAATGAGCAGTTCTTC.

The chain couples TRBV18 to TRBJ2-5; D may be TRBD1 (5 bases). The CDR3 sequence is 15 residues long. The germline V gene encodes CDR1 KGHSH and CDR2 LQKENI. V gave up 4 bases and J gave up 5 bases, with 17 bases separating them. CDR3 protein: CASSRSVQDIETQYF. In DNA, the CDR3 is TGTGCCAGCTCACGCTCAGTTCAGGACATTGAGACCCAGTACTTC.

CDR3 coding DNA: TGTGCCAGCAGCGCCCTGGCGGGGGGGAACACCGGGGAGCTGTTTTTT. Translated, it gives CASSALAGGNTGELFF. The chain is built from TRBV9 and TRBJ2-2, with 8 bases aligning to TRBD2. V trimming: 3 bases; J trimming: 1 base; junction bases outside the gene matches: 5. Germline assignment: CDR1 SGDLS and CDR2 YYNGEE. The CDR3 is made up of 16 amino acids. The whole variable domain, filled in from reference TRBV9 and TRBJ2-2, reads DSGVTQTPKHLITATGQRVTLRCSPRSGDLSVYWYQQSLDQGLQFLIQYYNGEERAKGNILERFSAQQFPDLHSELNLSSLELGDSALYFCASSALAGGNTGELFFGEGSRLTVL.

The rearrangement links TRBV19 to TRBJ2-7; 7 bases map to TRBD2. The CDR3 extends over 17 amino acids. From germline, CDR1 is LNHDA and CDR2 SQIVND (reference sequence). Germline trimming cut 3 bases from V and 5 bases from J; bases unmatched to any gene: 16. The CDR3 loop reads CASSILYGGSSADEQYF. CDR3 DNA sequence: TGTGCCAGTAGTATCTTATACGGGGGGAGTTCGGCTGACGAGCAGTACTTC.

CDR3 sequence reads: CASSSHDRGDYEQYF. The DNA for the CDR3 is TGTGCCAGCAGCTCCCACGACAGGGGTGACTACGAGCAGTACTTC. V gene TRBV5-4 combines with J gene TRBJ2-7; 8 positions agree with TRBD1. From germline, CDR1 is SGHNT and CDR2 YYREEE (reference sequence). The CDR3 spans 15 residues. V gave up 3 bases and J gave up 3 bases; unmatched junction bases: 8.

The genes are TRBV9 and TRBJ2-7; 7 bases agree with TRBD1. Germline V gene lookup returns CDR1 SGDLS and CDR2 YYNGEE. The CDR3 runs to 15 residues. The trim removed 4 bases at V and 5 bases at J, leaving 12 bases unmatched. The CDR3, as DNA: TGTGCCAGCAGCAGATCCCGACAGGGTTTCGACGAGCAGTACTTC. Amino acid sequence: CASSRSRQGFDEQYF.